This T cell receptor beta chain was retrieved from a study of CD8+ T cells in alopecia areata. Study-wide points: Across lesional scalp, and particularly alopecia totalis/universalis, clonality surpassed that of normal scalp.

The CDR3 extends over 14 amino acids. CDR1 and CDR2 (germline): SEHNR, FQNEAQ (reference sequence). V was cut by 5 bases and J by 0 bases, with 10 bases left in between. For this clone: Its antigen is undetermined.

cDNA serving as the sequencing template came from extracted, reverse transcribed RNA. This table comes from immunoSEQ multiplex PCR, and its TCRdb copy is limited to in-frame clones, with some not included. Of 150,000 or so clones listed, 55% are singletons. This TCR was sampled from a human donor in good health. V is TRBV7-9 and J is TRBJ1-1; D unclear. Material for sequencing was CD4+ T cells sorted from blood. The CDR3 nucleotides are TGTGCCAGCAGCCCGGGAGGGATGAACACTGAAGCTTTCTTT. Protein product: CASSPGGMNTEAFF.